This T cell receptor beta chain appears in the sequencing data of a study of shared clonotypes between healthy human individuals (dated by TCRdb to 2019 to 2021). Some background on the complete study: The cohort included three men and two women between 18 and 49 years of age. Different laboratories and diverse techniques were used to prepare libraries and sequence TCR repertoires, to increase sequencing depth and limit assay-specific biases. For each donor, CD4 naive and CD4 memory were each given three plates, CD8 naive was given two plates, and CD8 memory was given one plate. The study deeply sequenced blood TCR repertoires of about 5 healthy adults to estimate repertoire size and the extent of clonotype sharing between individuals. Between about 0.8 and 8.9 billion PBMCs per donor were obtained by leukapheresis. What the research found in general, with its limitations: Even with the large sequencing depth, rarefaction of the sorted-subset datasets indicated that sequencing was incomplete. Based on pairwise subsampling, the degree of clonotype sharing among donors was expected to be affected by sequencing depth. When four donors were compared, the shared fraction of clonotypes was around 4.6% for naive CD4, approximately 3.5% for naive CD8, more than 2% for memory CD4, and less than 0.5% for memory CD8. Naive subsets generally had larger estimated clonotype richness than memory subsets did. Sampling was restricted to blood, and TCR repertoires in tissue are likely to differ from TCR repertoires in blood. Compared with non-shared clonotypes, clonotypes shared by all four sorted-subset donors had higher generation probabilities. The genetic and exposure-history diversity represented was limited by the small number of donors.

Trimmed from V: 8 bases; trimmed from J: 8 bases; junction bases lacking a gene match: 12. CDR1 and CDR2, per the germline V gene, are SGHTA and FQGNSA. Including the terminal cysteine and phenylalanine, the CDR3 comprises 15 residues. Kept here is only the CDR3 DNA, which spans 45 bases and is read in frame from base 1. TCR CDR3 regions were amplified from genomic DNA by multiplex PCR using the deep immunoSEQ assay. Extracted genomic DNA from each cell subset was spread evenly across all wells of several immunoSEQ 96-well plates, with each plate serving as a replicate. For sorted subsets, about 200 ng genomic DNA, equal to about 30,000 T cell genomes, was loaded into each replicate PCR. Purified libraries were measured with a Qubit 3.0 fluorometer, size-checked on a Bioanalyzer 2100, and measured again with the KAPA Library Quantification kit. Every immunoSEQ 96-well plate was sequenced on a dedicated single-read 150-cycle Illumina NextSeq 550 flow cell. In the source study's methods: Because the immunoSEQ output held only junctional sequences and lacked quality scores, the filtering could not match the filtering applied to full-length reads. Sequences were annotated with PyIR, a Python wrapper for IgBLAST v1.9, using IMGT germline references to assign V/J genes and CDR3. Reads with weak V/J assignments (E-value above 1e-6), missing CDR3, stop codons, out-of-frame junctions, or ambiguous translated residues were removed. V3J clonotypes were defined as sequences sharing the same inferred V gene, J gene, and CDR3 amino acid sequence. Percentage overlap between repertoires was calculated by dividing the number of shared unique clonotypes by the size of the smaller repertoire. Three approaches were used to assess repertoire richness: RTK rarefaction, the Chao1 estimator, and Recon v2.1 estimates of unobserved clonotypes. OLGA was used to compute generation probabilities for all TCRbeta clonotypes that the gDNA method yielded from several donors. TCRdb took this table from immuneACCESS and kept in-frame rearrangements with V and J called. Such tables lack part of the clones; where checked against another copy, unresolved V genes explain under half of the gap, and the rest is unexplained. From that table come the V and J calls and clone size; the DNA was used to work out D and trimming. The sample includes some 2,400,000 clones, with approximately 95% observed a single time. 0.1% to 0.15% of the sample is in the top ten clones.

Donors were healthy HIV-negative adults with no recently reported acute infections or vaccinations. Every donor was a Caucasian adult living in Nashville, Tennessee, USA. CD4+ T cells were enriched by magnetic negative selection; naive cells were then positively selected on CD45RA, and the negative fraction formed the memory subset. Blood was obtained by leukapheresis, after which PBMCs were separated by Ficoll-Histopaque density gradient centrifugation and cryopreserved in liquid nitrogen vapor phase. Purity and quantity of every magnetically sorted T cell population were checked by analytical flow cytometry. Genomic DNA was isolated from every sorted fraction and measured by UV absorbance on a Nanodrop 2000c. This clone was picked up one time. No antigen is known for it. Base qualities were left out, and no much larger clone turns up one base away.

This receptor was obtained from a man aged 18 to 30 in good health. This chain joins TRBV7-2 to TRBJ2-3; 11 junctional bases match TRBD2. What was sequenced was naive CD4+ T cells sorted from blood. What the cell subset or site label conveys for this sample: CD45RA+ positively selected. The bases read TGTGCCAGCGCACGCCTTAGCGGGAGGGCCGGTACGCAGTATTTT. It specifies CASARLSGRAGTQYF.